This entry is about one T cell receptor beta chain. What it binds is not known. This specimen comes from a study of shared clonotypes between healthy human individuals. The assay was immunoSEQ multiplex PCR, and TCRdb's table has in-frame clones only and misses some. The sample comprises about 460,000 clones, roughly four fifths of which are singletons, and approximately 12% rests with the top ten. Study-wide points: Sampling involved blood alone; tissue repertoires likely differ.

Genomic DNA, for the unsorted samples, came from tens of millions of PBMCs. The germline gives CDR1 KGHSH, CDR2 LQKENI. Trimming took 4 bases from V and 2 from J, leaving 5 bases between them. The CDR3 spans 12 residues. The V and J genes are TRBV18 and TRBJ1-1; no definite D call. The sequenced sample consisted of PBMCs. The TCR was taken from a woman aged 40 to 50 in good health. Some clones in this sample may be carry-over from other donors' samples. The CDR3 sequence is CASSQGNTEAFF. The CDR3 DNA reads as TGTGCCAGCTCACAGGGTAACACTGAAGCTTTCTTT.